This T cell receptor beta chain was retrieved from a study of beta chain features in type 1 diabetes. General study findings and limits: Shorter TCRB CDR3s, moderately but significantly so, marked every one of the four CD4+ subsets in Type 1 diabetes patients.

Of the isolated RNA, all was reverse transcribed, and so the sequenced material was expressed TCRB transcripts. TCRdb keeps only in-frame clones here, not all; method: immunoSEQ multiplex PCR. The table has over 120,000 clones, 10% seen once. At least ten counts were recorded for this clone. Antigen unknown. Germline V gives CDR1 LNHNV, CDR2 YYDKDF (reference sequence). This CDR3 has 15 residues. The V gene lost 0 bases and the J gene lost 2 bases, with 8 bases spanning the gap. Via the markers CD45RO/CCR7/CD25/CD127/CD95/CD27, stem cell-like memory, regulatory, central memory and naive CD4+ cells were sorted.

The sequencing sample was made of naive CD4+ T cells from blood. The receptor's source is a man in his late teens or twenties in good health. J is TRBJ2-1 and V is TRBV15; possibly TRBD1 for D (5 bases). The CDR3 DNA sequence: TGTGCCACCAGCAGAGATTCGGACACCTACAATGAGCAGTTCTTC. Translated: CATSRDSDTYNEQFF. Together with reference TRBV15 and TRBJ2-1, the CDR3 gives the full variable domain: DAMVIQNPRYQVTQFGKPVTLSCSQTLNHNVMYWYQQKSSQAPKLLFHYYDKDFNNEADTPDNFQSRRPNTSFCFLDIRSPGLGDTAMYLCATSRDSDTYNEQFFGPGTRLTVL.